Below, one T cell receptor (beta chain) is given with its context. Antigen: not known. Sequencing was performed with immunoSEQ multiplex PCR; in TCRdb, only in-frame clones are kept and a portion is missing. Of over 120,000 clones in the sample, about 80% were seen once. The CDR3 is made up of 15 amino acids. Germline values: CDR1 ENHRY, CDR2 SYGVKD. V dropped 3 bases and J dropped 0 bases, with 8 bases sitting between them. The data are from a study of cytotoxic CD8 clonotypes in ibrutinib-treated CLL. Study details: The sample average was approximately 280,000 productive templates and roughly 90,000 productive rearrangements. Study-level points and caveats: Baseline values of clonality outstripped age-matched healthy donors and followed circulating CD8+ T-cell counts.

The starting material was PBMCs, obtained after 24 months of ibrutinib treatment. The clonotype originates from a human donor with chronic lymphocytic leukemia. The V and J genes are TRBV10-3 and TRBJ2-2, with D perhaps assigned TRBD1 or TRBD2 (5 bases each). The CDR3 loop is CAISDGTTNTGELFF. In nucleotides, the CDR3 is TGTGCCATCAGTGATGGGACCACGAACACCGGGGAGCTGTTTTTT.